What follows is one T cell receptor (beta chain) and its context. Antigen: not known. This entry comes from a study of cytomegalovirus exposure and HLA in healthy donors. Study details: An early data release held 79 million or so unique TCRs from HLA-typed donors. General observations from the study: In an earlier analysis, most TCR beta V segments were productive about 87% or about 30% of the time. Later work found that TCR association rates differed between HLA loci; DRB1 had the most and HLA-C the fewest.

Donors sampled were nominally healthy, though unrecorded immune exposures were likely. Both 60 Vbeta primers and 13 Jbeta primers went into the PCR. The method was immunoSEQ multiplex PCR; TCRdb's version includes in-frame clones alone and lacks a portion of them. Seen here are under 70,000 clones, around four fifths observed once, and the top ten hold 4% to 5.5%. In germline, CDR1 is MNHEY, CDR2 SVGAGI. This CDR3 contains 14 residues. V shed 4 bases and J shed 3 bases, with 10 bases lying between them. Sequencing was carried out using PBMCs. The V gene is TRBV6-5, the J gene TRBJ1-3; TRBD1 might be the D (6 bases). The clonotype was recovered from a male donor in good health and CMV-seropositive. The CDR3: CASSSGVHGNTIYF. CDR3 DNA sequence: TGTGCCAGCAGTTCAGGGGTTCATGGAAACACCATATATTTT.